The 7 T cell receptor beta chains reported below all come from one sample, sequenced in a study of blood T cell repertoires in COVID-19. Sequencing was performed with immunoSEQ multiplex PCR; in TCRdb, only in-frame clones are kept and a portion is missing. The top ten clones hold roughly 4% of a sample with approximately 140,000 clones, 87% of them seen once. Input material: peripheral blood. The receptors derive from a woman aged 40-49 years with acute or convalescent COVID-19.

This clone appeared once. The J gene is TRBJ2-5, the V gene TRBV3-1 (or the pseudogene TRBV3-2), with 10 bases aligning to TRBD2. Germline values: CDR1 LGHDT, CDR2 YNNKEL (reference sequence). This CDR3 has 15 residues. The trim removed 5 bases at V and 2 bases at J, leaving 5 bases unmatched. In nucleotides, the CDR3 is TGTGCCAGCAGCATGGGACTAGCGAGGCAAGAGACCCAGTACTTC. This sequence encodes CASSMGLARQETQYF.

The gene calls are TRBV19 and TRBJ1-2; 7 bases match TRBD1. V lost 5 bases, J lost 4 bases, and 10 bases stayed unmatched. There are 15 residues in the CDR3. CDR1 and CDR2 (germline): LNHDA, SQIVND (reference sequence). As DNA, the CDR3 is TGTGCCAGTAGTCTCCACGGACAGGCGGGCTATGGCTACACCTTC. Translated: CASSLHGQAGYGYTF.

CDR3: CASSLGLFTDTQYF. For the CDR3, the DNA is TGTGCCAGCAGCTTGGGACTGTTCACAGATACGCAGTATTTT. The chain employs TRBV5-4 and TRBJ2-3, with no clear D. With 0 bases removed from V and 2 bases from J, the gap between germline ends came to 7 bases. CDR1 is SGHNT and CDR2 is YYREEE in the germline V gene (reference sequence). The CDR3 consists of 14 residues.

CDR3: CASSFGQINEKLFF. The CDR3 nucleotides read TGTGCCAGCAGTTTCGGACAGATTAATGAAAAACTGTTTTTT. The V gene is TRBV27, the J gene TRBJ1-4; weak D call: TRBD1 (6 bases). CDR3 length equals 14 residues. Looked up from germline, CDR1 is MNHEY and CDR2 is SMNVEV (reference sequence). V shed 3 bases and J shed 4 bases, with 9 bases lying between them.

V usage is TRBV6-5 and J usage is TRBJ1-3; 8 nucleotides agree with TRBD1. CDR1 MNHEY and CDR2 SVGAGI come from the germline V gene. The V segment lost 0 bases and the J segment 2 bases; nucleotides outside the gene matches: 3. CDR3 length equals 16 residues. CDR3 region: CASSYSGTGPGNTIYF. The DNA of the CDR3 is TGTGCCAGCAGTTACTCAGGGACAGGTCCTGGAAACACCATATATTTT.

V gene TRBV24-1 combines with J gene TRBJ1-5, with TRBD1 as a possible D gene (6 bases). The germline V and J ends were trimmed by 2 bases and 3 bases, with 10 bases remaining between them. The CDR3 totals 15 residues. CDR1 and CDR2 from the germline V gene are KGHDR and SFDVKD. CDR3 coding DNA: TGTGCCACCAGTGATTCAGGGGATTTCAATCAGCCCCAGCATTTT. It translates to CATSDSGDFNQPQHF.

This CDR3 reads CAWGRPGYEQYF. The CDR3 bases are TGTGCCTGGGGCCGCCCAGGCTACGAGCAGTACTTC. The rearrangement links TRBV30 to TRBJ2-7; D unresolved. Looked up from germline, CDR1 is GTSNPN and CDR2 is SVGIG (reference sequence). The CDR3 has 12 amino acids. V dropped 5 bases and J dropped 3 bases, with 11 bases sitting between them.